These 24 T cell receptor beta chains share one sample of origin, sequenced in a study of shared clonotypes between healthy human individuals. Sequenced by immunoSEQ multiplex PCR; TCRdb stores in-frame clones only, minus some. The table includes over 2 million clones, roughly 90% detected once. Sequencing input: naive CD4+ T cells from PBMCs. Subset given: CD45RA+ positively selected. All receptors derive from a man aged 18 to 30 in good health. Some clones in this sample may be carry-over from other donors' samples.

The chain is built from TRBV6-5 and TRBJ2-4; TRBD2 matches at 10 bases. This CDR3 contains 16 residues. CDR1 is MNHEY and CDR2 is SVGAGI in the germline V gene. V lost 2 bases, J lost 7 bases, and 8 bases stayed unmatched. CDR3 sequence: CASSYGSSGRVNIQYF. The CDR3 DNA reads as TGTGCCAGCAGTTACGGGTCTAGCGGGAGAGTGAACATTCAGTACTTC.

V is TRBV6-1 and J is TRBJ1-3, with 7 bases matching TRBD1. The V gene end was trimmed by 0 bases and the J gene end by 2 bases; junction bases not matched to a gene: 4. Per the germline V gene, CDR1 is MNHNS and CDR2 is SASEGT. There are 16 residues in the CDR3. The CDR3 loop reads CASSEARQGPGNTIYF. The CDR3 coding sequence is TGTGCCAGCAGTGAAGCAAGACAGGGCCCTGGAAACACCATATATTTT.

V and J are TRBV7-9 and TRBJ1-4; 10 nucleotides align to TRBD1. In germline, CDR1 is SEHNR, CDR2 FQNEAQ (reference sequence). Germline trimming cut 6 bases from V and 4 bases from J; bases unmatched to any gene: 2. The CDR3 length is 14 residues. This CDR3 reads CASSGTGDNEKLFF. The CDR3 DNA follows: TGTGCCAGCAGTGGGACAGGGGATAATGAAAAACTGTTTTTT.

Regarding this clone: In the same sample, other DNA sequences code for this CDR3. V and J are TRBV5-1 and TRBJ2-5; D ambiguous. The CDR3 contains 13 residues. The V end lost 4 bases, the J end lost 2 bases, and 9 bases lay between the germline ends. Germline CDR1 SGHRS, CDR2 YFSETQ. The CDR3 DNA sequence: TGCGCCAGCAGCCTGGGCATTCAAGAGACCCAGTACTTC. This gives the protein CASSLGIQETQYF.

In this sample, this clone turned up a few times. The chain couples TRBV28 to TRBJ1-3; no reliable D call. The length of the CDR3 is 12 residues. The germline CDR1 and CDR2 sequences are MDHEN and SYDVKM. V was clipped by 6 bases and J by 0 bases, with 3 bases between them. This CDR3 is CASRASGNTIYF. For the CDR3, the DNA is TGTGCCAGCAGGGCCTCTGGAAACACCATATATTTT.

This clone was picked up one time. J is TRBJ2-7 and V is TRBV28; D gene uncertain. Looked up from germline, CDR1 is MDHEN and CDR2 is SYDVKM. This CDR3 is built from 15 residues. V dropped 1 base and J dropped 3 bases, with 13 bases sitting between them. The CDR3 region has the DNA TGTGCCAGCAGTTTATTACCCACGTCTGACTACGAGCAGTACTTC. Its protein is CASSLLPTSDYEQYF.

The chain links TRBV5-4 to TRBJ2-7; D remains unclear. The CDR3 extends over 13 amino acids. V lost 4 bases and J 4 bases, leaving 12 bases between the germline ends. In germline, CDR1 is SGHNT, CDR2 YYREEE (reference sequence). The CDR3 DNA sequence: TGTGCCAGCAGCCGCCGAGAGGCGTACGAGCAGTACTTC. Translation gives CASSRREAYEQYF.

The chain is built from TRBV21-1 and TRBJ2-1; TRBD1, the table's D call, lacks a check against the DNA. TRBV21-1 is a pseudogene. The length of the CDR3 is 16 residues. The CDR3 DNA reads as TGTGCCAGCAGCAAAGGGCGAGGGACAGGATACAATGAGCAGTTCTTC. It codes for CASSKGRGTGYNEQFF.

The V and J genes are TRBV5-1 and TRBJ2-3, with D unclear. Germline assignment: CDR1 SGHRS and CDR2 YFSETQ. Trimming took 1 base from V and 0 from J, leaving 9 bases between them. This CDR3 has 15 residues. CDR3 protein: CASSLTATSTDTQYF. The CDR3 DNA reads as TGCGCCAGCAGCTTGACGGCGACTAGCACAGATACGCAGTATTTT.

Remarks on this clone: Other nucleotide sequences from this sample produce the same CDR3. The chain joins TRBV19 to TRBJ2-1; TRBD2 matches 14 bases. Germline V gives CDR1 LNHDA, CDR2 SQIVND (reference sequence). J gave up 7 bases and V 8 bases, and 1 base lay outside the gene matches. This CDR3 is built from 13 residues. The CDR3 DNA follows: TGTGCCAGTCGGACTAGCGGGGGGAATGAGCAGTTCTTC. It codes for CASRTSGGNEQFF.

A note on this clone: This CDR3 is also generated by other DNA sequences in the sample. The chain uses TRBV2 and TRBJ2-1; D unclear. With 5 bases removed from V and 4 bases from J, the gap between germline ends came to 3 bases. Germline CDR1 and CDR2: SNHLY and FYNNEI. The CDR3 is 11 residues long. CDR3 protein: CASSLYNEQFF. CDR3 nucleotide sequence: TGTGCCAGCAGTCTTTACAATGAGCAGTTCTTC.

The chain links TRBV16 to TRBJ2-2, with D maybe TRBD2 (6 bases). CDR1 is KGHSY, CDR2 FQNENV, per germline. The CDR3 consists of 13 residues. V was trimmed by 8 bases and J by 7 bases, leaving 14 bases between them. The CDR3 nucleotides read TGTGCCAGCGGGGGGACTCCTGACGGGGAGCTGTTTTTT. It is translated as CASGGTPDGELFF.

CDR3 loop: CASSPLGGFSTDTQYF. The CDR3 DNA reads TGTGCCAGCAGCCCACTTGGCGGGTTTAGCACAGATACGCAGTATTTT. The gene calls are TRBV7-6 and TRBJ2-3; the D gene is possibly TRBD2 (5 bases). CDR3 length: 16 amino acids. V gave up 5 bases and J gave up 0 bases, with 15 bases separating them. Germline V lookup: CDR1 SGHVS, CDR2 FNYEAQ.

The chain joins TRBV14 to TRBJ2-1; TRBD2 matches at 7 bases. Germline V CDR1 and CDR2: SGHDN, FVKESK. V trimming: 1 base; J trimming: 8 bases; junction bases outside the gene matches: 11. The CDR3 runs to 16 residues. The CDR3: CASSQAPLGEGDEQFF. The CDR3 DNA is TGTGCCAGCAGCCAAGCTCCCTTGGGGGAGGGCGATGAGCAGTTCTTC.

The chain carries TRBV6-6 and TRBJ2-7; 10 nucleotides line up with TRBD1. The germline V gene encodes CDR1 MNHNY and CDR2 SVGAGI (reference sequence). After removal of 0 bases from V and 5 bases from J, the junction contained 4 bases not matched to a gene. This CDR3 comprises 15 residues. CDR3 residues: CASSYSLTGGDEQYF. DNA for the CDR3: TGTGCCAGCAGTTACTCGCTGACAGGGGGCGACGAGCAGTACTTC.

The gene calls are TRBV5-4 and TRBJ2-5; TRBD2 matches 12 bases. The CDR3 length is 15 residues. V trimming: 4 bases; J trimming: 3 bases; junction bases outside the gene matches: 4. Germline V CDR1 and CDR2: SGHNT, YYREEE (reference sequence). CDR3 residues: CASSLRLAGEETQYF. The CDR3 DNA sequence: TGTGCCAGCAGCCTGAGACTAGCGGGAGAAGAGACCCAGTACTTC. The whole variable domain, remainder taken from reference TRBV5-4 and TRBJ2-5, is ETGVTQSPTHLIKTRGQQVTLRCSSQSGHNTVSWYQQALGQGPQFIFQYYREEENGRGNFPPRFSGLQFPNYSSELNVNALELDDSALYLCASSLRLAGEETQYFGPGTRLLVL.

The chain is built from TRBV10-3 and TRBJ2-1; D not resolved. Germline assignment: CDR1 ENHRY and CDR2 SYGVKD. The V end lost 4 bases, the J end lost 7 bases, and 8 bases lay between the germline ends. There are 12 residues in the CDR3. The CDR3 spells CAISAGTNEQFF. The CDR3 DNA follows: TGTGCCATCAGTGCGGGTACAAATGAGCAGTTCTTC.

The rearrangement links TRBV5-5 to TRBJ1-3; a weak D match, TRBD1 (6 bases). CDR1 SGHKS and CDR2 YYEKEE come from the germline V gene (reference sequence). The CDR3 sequence is 17 residues long. Trimming removed 4 bases at V and 3 bases at J, with 20 bases between. The CDR3 loop is CASSRGVGGAGGNTIYF. DNA of the CDR3: TGTGCCAGCAGCCGAGGTGTGGGGGGCGCCGGTGGAAACACCATATATTTT.

The V gene is TRBV6-5, the J gene TRBJ2-7; D call uncertain. The CDR3 runs 13 residues. Trimming took 0 bases from V and 1 from J, leaving 4 bases between them. Germline assignment: CDR1 MNHEY and CDR2 SVGAGI. The CDR3 DNA reads as TGTGCCAGCAGTTACTCCCAATCCTACGAGCAGTACTTC. It translates to CASSYSQSYEQYF.

The chain uses TRBV7-9 and TRBJ1-2; D remains unclear. Trimming stripped 5 bases from V and 6 bases from J, with 13 bases between. This CDR3 contains 13 residues. The V gene's germline CDR1 is SEHNR and CDR2 FQNEAQ (reference sequence). The CDR3 DNA reads TGTGCCAGCAGCCCGGACGGGTTGGATGGCTACACCTTC. It encodes CASSPDGLDGYTF.

The chain recombines TRBV6-1 with TRBJ1-5; no definite D call. Trimming removed 4 bases at V and 7 bases at J, with 11 bases between. The CDR3 covers 13 residues. Germline V lookup: CDR1 MNHNS, CDR2 SASEGT. The CDR3 sequence is CASSVRIQQPQHF. CDR3 bases: TGTGCCAGCAGTGTGAGGATCCAGCAGCCCCAGCATTTT.

This chain uses TRBV18 with TRBJ2-6; D is possibly TRBD1 (6 bases). The V gene's germline CDR1 is KGHSH and CDR2 LQKENI. V was shortened by 10 bases and J by 2 bases, with 12 bases between the two germline ends. The CDR3 sequence is 14 residues long. The CDR3 protein is CAIPGTTGANVLTF. As DNA, the CDR3 is TGTGCCATCCCTGGGACAACTGGGGCCAACGTCCTGACTTTC.

The gene calls are TRBV7-9 and TRBJ1-5; perhaps TRBD1 as D (6 bases). CDR3 length equals 15 residues. The germline V gene has CDR1 SEHNR and CDR2 FQNEAQ (reference sequence). V dropped 5 bases and J dropped 0 bases, with 11 bases sitting between them. The CDR3 region has the DNA TGTGCCAGCAGCCAAGCAGGGGTTAGCAATCAGCCCCAGCATTTT. It is translated as CASSQAGVSNQPQHF.

V is TRBV11-2 and J is TRBJ1-5; D not resolved. Trimming shortened V by 1 base and J by 0 bases, and 7 bases separated the two germline ends. This CDR3 contains 15 residues. Per the germline V gene, CDR1 is SGHAT and CDR2 is FQNNGV. This CDR3 is CASSLGSYSNQPQHF. Here the CDR3 DNA reads TGTGCCAGCAGCTTAGGGTCCTATAGCAATCAGCCCCAGCATTTT.